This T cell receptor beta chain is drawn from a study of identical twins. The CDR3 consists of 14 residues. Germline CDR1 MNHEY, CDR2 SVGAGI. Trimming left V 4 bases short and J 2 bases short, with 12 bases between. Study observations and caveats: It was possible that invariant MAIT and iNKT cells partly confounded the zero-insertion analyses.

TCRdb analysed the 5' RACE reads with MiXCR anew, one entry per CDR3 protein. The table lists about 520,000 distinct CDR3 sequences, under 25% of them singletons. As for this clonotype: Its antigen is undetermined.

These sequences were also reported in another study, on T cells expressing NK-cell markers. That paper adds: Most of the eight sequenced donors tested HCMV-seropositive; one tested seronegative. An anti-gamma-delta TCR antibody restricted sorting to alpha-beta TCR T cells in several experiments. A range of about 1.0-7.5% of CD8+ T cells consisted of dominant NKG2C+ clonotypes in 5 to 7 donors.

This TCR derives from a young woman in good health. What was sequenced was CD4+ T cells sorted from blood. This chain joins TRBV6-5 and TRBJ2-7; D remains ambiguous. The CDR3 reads CASSFTTRAYEQYF. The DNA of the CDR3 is TGTGCCAGCAGTTTCACGACACGAGCCTACGAGCAGTACTTC.